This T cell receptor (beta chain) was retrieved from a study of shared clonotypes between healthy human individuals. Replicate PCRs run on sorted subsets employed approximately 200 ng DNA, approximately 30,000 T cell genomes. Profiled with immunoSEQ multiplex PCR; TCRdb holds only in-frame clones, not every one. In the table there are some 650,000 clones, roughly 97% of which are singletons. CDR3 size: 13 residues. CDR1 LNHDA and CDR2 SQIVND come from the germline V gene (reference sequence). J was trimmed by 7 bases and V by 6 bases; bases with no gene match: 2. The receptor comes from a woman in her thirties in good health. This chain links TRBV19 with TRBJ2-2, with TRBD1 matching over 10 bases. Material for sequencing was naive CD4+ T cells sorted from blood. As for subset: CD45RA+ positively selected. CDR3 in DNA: TGTGCCAGTAGGGGACAGGGGATCGGGGAGCTGTTTTTT. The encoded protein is CASRGQGIGELFF. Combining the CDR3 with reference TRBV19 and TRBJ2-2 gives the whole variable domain DGGITQSPKYLFRKEGQNVTLSCEQNLNHDAMYWYRQDPGQGLRLIYYSQIVNDFQKGDIAEGYSVSREKKESFPLTVTSAQKNPTAFYLCASRGQGIGELFFGEGSRLTVL.